This paragraph covers one T cell receptor beta chain sequence. Time point here: pretreatment peripheral blood. The CDR3 loop spans 14 amino acids. In germline, CDR1 is MNHEY, CDR2 SMNVEV (reference sequence). Trimming cost V 5 bases and J 5 bases, with 13 bases left between them. The sample comes from a study of PD-L1 blockade in urothelial cancer. For the study at large: It was around 2014 that patients started atezolizumab at 1,200 mg intravenously every 3 weeks. Samples came from 3 weeks, at the second dose, and 6 weeks into treatment. Each blood sample yielded a median of about 150,000 T cells.

Produced via immunoSEQ multiplex PCR; TCRdb's table is partial and in-frame only. The sample has 50,000 to 65,000 clones, about 76% seen once. Here the sequenced sample was PBMCs, taken around atezolizumab (anti-PD-L1) treatment. The TCR originated in a man aged 65-85 years with urothelial cancer. The chain couples TRBV27 to TRBJ2-1, with D tentatively TRBD2 (6 bases). The CDR3 DNA sequence: TGTGCCAGCAGTCGACCGGGCGGGAACAATGAGCAGTTCTTC. This gives the protein CASSRPGGNNEQFF.